This T cell receptor beta chain was obtained from a study of blood T cell repertoires in COVID-19. About the study: Samples taken during acute and convalescent COVID-19 were collected in the United States, Italy and Spain.

Authors' data handling: Nucleated cell number was recorded as an estimate derived from reference gene primer amplification. Repertoires were generated with immunoSEQ multiplex PCR, while TCRdb's copy carries only in-frame clones and drops some. The V and J calls and clone size come from that table; D and trimming were worked out from the DNA. The profile covers around 200,000 clones, with 80% to 90% appearing a single time and roughly 0.69% taken by the ten largest. Looked up from germline, CDR1 is WNHNN and CDR2 is SYGVQD (reference sequence). The CDR3 covers 14 residues. With 4 bases clipped from V and 3 bases from J, the junction kept 0 bases outside the gene matches.

Material: peripheral blood. The sequence was obtained from a man aged 35-49 years with acute or convalescent COVID-19. J is TRBJ2-7 and V is TRBV10-1, with TRBD2 identical over 13 bases. The CDR3 loop is CASSGTSGGYEQYF. The CDR3 nucleotides are TGCGCCAGCAGTGGGACTAGCGGGGGCTACGAGCAGTACTTC.